Here is one T cell receptor beta chain with its context. Its antigen is unidentified. CDR1 is KGHSH and CDR2 is LQKENI in the germline V gene. With 3 bases clipped from V and 4 bases from J, the junction kept 2 bases outside the gene matches. This CDR3 has 13 residues. This record comes from a study of vaccination and CD4 T cells after COVID-19. The study's findings and limits: It was observed that, in convalescent patients, a median around 88% of reactive clones arose only post-vaccination.

The treatment here: roughly 11-day PBMC culture with coronavirus spike peptide pools or control peptides (ViraFEST assay). Expansion of antigen-specific T cells with peptide pools by ViraFEST preceded sequencing of TCRs. On day 3 and again on day 7, fresh IL-2 medium was used to replace half the medium. Oncomine TCR Beta short-read sequencing was applied to DNA from cultured CD4+ T cells. Each CDR3 protein is one row after TCRdb ran MiXCR on the PCR reads. The sample has some 7,600 distinct CDR3 sequences; approximately 55% are singletons. Sequencing used CD4+ T cells from blood, cultured in vitro. The rearrangement joins TRBV18 to TRBJ1-2, with 7 bases identical to TRBD1. This clonotype originated in a human donor who had recovered from COVID-19. In DNA form, the CDR3 reads TGTGCCAGCTCACCCCCAGGGGGCTATGGCTACACCTTC. Its protein product is CASSPPGGYGYTF.